This T cell receptor beta chain was recorded in a study of cytomegalovirus exposure and HLA in healthy donors. Study in general: Previous work identified roughly 110 million unique TCR beta sequences from approximately 190 million T cells.

A note on this clone: The antigen is unknown.

Study findings and constraints: Upon later analysis, TCR association rates were observed to vary by HLA locus, being highest for DRB1 and lowest for HLA-C. According to reports, the classifier identified cytomegalovirus status with high specificity and sensitivity. Relative to equally common others, HLA-associated TCR beta chains showed greater clonal expansion in a later analysis.

With V trimmed by 10 bases and J by 1 base, 6 bases remained unmatched. CDR3 length equals 14 residues. The germline V gene has CDR1 MDHEN and CDR2 SYDVKM. With 60 Vbeta and 13 Jbeta primers, the PCR was carried out. Profiling relied on immunoSEQ multiplex PCR, and the TCRdb table lists in-frame clones only, not all of them. The sample consists of 100,000 to 150,000 clones, approximately 71% of them appearing once. This TCR came from a woman in her sixties in good health and CMV-seronegative. Sequenced sample: PBMCs. This chain connects TRBV28 to TRBJ2-2; 7 positions match TRBD1. The CDR3 DNA reads as TGTGCCACCAGACAGGGTAAGAACACCGGGGAGCTGTTTTTT. Its translation is CATRQGKNTGELFF.